This entry lists 5 T cell receptor beta chains sequenced from one sample in a study of T-cell memory formation after mild COVID-19. One entry per CDR3 protein, called by TCRdb with MiXCR from the 5' RACE reads. The sample records about 600,000 distinct CDR3 sequences, roughly 21% being singletons. Sequenced sample: PBMCs or a T cell subset sorted from them (not recorded which). The receptors were sampled from an adult woman who had mild COVID-19 (a few samples of this study predate the infection). Cell type and time point are not known.

In its sample, this clonotype was seen many times. The chain is built from TRBV15 and TRBJ2-7; perhaps TRBD1 as D (6 bases). Germline CDR1 LNHNV, CDR2 YYDKDF (reference sequence). This CDR3 is built from 14 residues. Trimming cost V 5 bases and J 2 bases, with 13 bases left between them. The CDR3 reads CATSRTRTAYEQYF. The CDR3 DNA follows: TGTGCCACCAGCCGAACCAGGACAGCCTACGAGCAGTACTTC. The whole variable domain, remainder taken from reference TRBV15 and TRBJ2-7, is DAMVIQNPRYQVTQFGKPVTLSCSQTLNHNVMYWYQQKSSQAPKLLFHYYDKDFNNEADTPDNFQSRRPNTSFCFLDIRSPGLGDTAMYLCATSRTRTAYEQYFGPGTRLTVT.

This clonotype was counted a few times. This chain links TRBV5-1 with TRBJ2-3; D possibly corresponds to TRBD2 (5 bases). V was cut by 4 bases and J by 4 bases, with 19 bases left in between. The CDR3 contains 16 residues. Germline lookup yields CDR1 SGHRS and CDR2 YFSETQ. The CDR3 is CASSPAAGVSADTQYF. The DNA for the CDR3 is TGCGCCAGCAGCCCCGCCGCCGGGGTGTCGGCAGATACGCAGTATTTT.

The chain has TRBV3-1 and TRBJ2-5; TRBD2 agrees at 10 bases. V was clipped by 0 bases and J by 2 bases; unmatched bases: 12. This CDR3 contains 19 residues. Germline V gives CDR1 LGHDT, CDR2 YNNKEL (reference sequence). DNA of the CDR3: TGTGCCAGCAGCCAAGATCTGGCTAGCGGGAGCTCCCTTCAAGAGACCCAGTACTTC. Amino acids: CASSQDLASGSSLQETQYF.

The J gene is TRBJ2-1, the V gene TRBV19; 9 bases align to TRBD2. Germline trimming cut 10 bases from V and 10 bases from J; bases unmatched to any gene: 17. Germline CDR1 and CDR2: LNHDA and SQIVND (reference sequence). The CDR3 contains 15 residues. CDR3 DNA sequence: TGTGCCACCCGATGGGGCGCGGGGGGGCACGGGGAGCAGTTCTTC. Translated, it gives CATRWGAGGHGEQFF.

The chain combines TRBV7-9 with TRBJ1-1; TRBD1 is a possible D gene (6 bases). Germline V gives CDR1 SEHNR, CDR2 FQNEAQ (reference sequence). Trimming left V 5 bases short and J 4 bases short, with 14 bases between. The CDR3 is 14 amino acids. The CDR3 reads CASSNDGQITEAFF. The CDR3 nucleotides are TGTGCCAGCAGCAACGACGGACAGATCACTGAAGCTTTCTTT. Drawing the rest from reference TRBV7-9 and TRBJ1-1, the complete variable domain is DTGVSQNPRHKITKRGQNVTFRCDPISEHNRLYWYRQTLGQGPEFLTYFQNEAQLEKSRLLSDRFSAERPKGSFSTLEIQRTEQGDSAMYLCASSNDGQITEAFFGQGTRLTVV.